The 10 T cell receptor beta chains listed next were all sequenced from one sample in a study of beta chain features in type 1 diabetes. The isolated RNA, all of it, was reverse transcribed, so expressed TCRB transcripts were what got sequenced. The protocol was immunoSEQ multiplex PCR, while the TCRdb copy is restricted to in-frame clones and leaves out a portion. The repertoire includes about 150,000 clones, around 8% of them detected once, and 0.65% sits in the top ten. Sequencing was carried out using central memory CD4+ T cells from blood. The receptors stem from a man younger than 35 in good health.

This clone was counted a few times. V gene TRBV18 combines with J gene TRBJ1-1; no reliable D call. V was shortened by 8 bases and J by 1 base, with 14 bases between the two germline ends. Germline CDR1 is KGHSH and CDR2 is LQKENI. CDR3 size: 14 residues. Written as DNA, the CDR3 is TGTGCCAGCGCTGGAGGCTCGGGGAACACTGAAGCTTTCTTT. This translates into CASAGGSGNTEAFF.

The chain is built from TRBV6-6 and TRBJ1-1; TRBD1 is a possible D gene (5 bases). CDR1 MNHNY and CDR2 SVGAGI come from the germline V gene (reference sequence). Deletions cut 8 bases from V and 7 bases from J, with 17 bases between. The CDR3 has 13 amino acids. The CDR3 nucleotides are TGTGCCAGCTCCAGACAGCCCACCCTTGAAGCTTTCTTT. Amino acids: CASSRQPTLEAFF.

This clone was seen a handful of times. The chain combines TRBV19 with TRBJ2-7; 7 bases line up with TRBD2. The germline V gene encodes CDR1 LNHDA and CDR2 SQIVND (reference sequence). Trimming took 6 bases from V and 5 from J; bases not matched to a gene: 7. There are 13 residues in the CDR3. CDR3 coding DNA: TGTGCCAGTAGGAGGACTAGAGCGGACGAGCAGTACTTC. It is translated as CASRRTRADEQYF.

This sequence joins TRBV6-5 and TRBJ1-2, with a weak D call TRBD1 (5 bases). V lost 6 bases and J 3 bases, leaving 11 bases between the germline ends. The CDR3 spans 13 residues. Germline CDR1 MNHEY, CDR2 SVGAGI. For the CDR3, the DNA is TGTGCCAGCAGGCCACAGGTACACTATGGCTACACCTTC. It encodes CASRPQVHYGYTF.

The chain uses TRBV28 and TRBJ2-6; D remains unclear. The CDR3 extends over 13 amino acids. CDR1 is MDHEN, CDR2 SYDVKM, per germline. V was trimmed by 6 bases and J by 2 bases, leaving 5 bases between them. The CDR3 protein is CASREPGANVLTF. CDR3 sequence (DNA): TGTGCCAGCAGGGAGCCTGGGGCCAACGTCCTGACTTTC.

The J gene is TRBJ2-3, the V gene TRBV27; unclear D gene. From germline, CDR1 is MNHEY and CDR2 SMNVEV (reference sequence). The CDR3 totals 15 residues. Trimming removed 6 bases at V and 1 base at J, with 14 bases between. The CDR3 nucleotides read TGTGCCAGCAGCCGCGGCATAGGCGGCACAGATACGCAGTATTTT. Its protein product is CASSRGIGGTDTQYF.

In this sample, this clone turned up many times. DNA for the CDR3: TGTGCCAGCAGTTTTGAGACAGGGAACACTGAAGCTTTCTTT. Residues: CASSFETGNTEAFF. V is TRBV27 and J is TRBJ1-1, with TRBD1 as a possible D gene (6 bases). Trimming shortened V by 3 bases and J by 1 base, and 9 bases separated the two germline ends. The CDR3 loop spans 14 amino acids. CDR1 is MNHEY, CDR2 SMNVEV, per germline (reference sequence).

This clone was observed a few times. The V gene is TRBV18, the J gene TRBJ2-7; D might be TRBD1 (6 bases). Trimming pared 4 bases from V and 10 bases from J, leaving 23 bases between. This CDR3 contains 15 residues. The germline V gene has CDR1 KGHSH and CDR2 LQKENI. CDR3 amino acids: CASSLNSGQGSEQYF. For the CDR3, the DNA is TGTGCCAGCTCACTAAACTCGGGACAAGGATCTGAACAGTACTTC.

This clone occurred a few times. V is TRBV2 and J is TRBJ2-5, with D possibly TRBD1 on 5 matching bases. Germline assignment: CDR1 SNHLY and CDR2 FYNNEI. The CDR3 runs 12 residues. Between the trimmed V and J ends, which lost 5 bases and 5 bases, there was a span of 9 bases. The CDR3 protein is CASSPGKETQYF. CDR3 bases: TGTGCCAGCAGTCCAGGGAAGGAGACCCAGTACTTC.

The rearrangement joins TRBV4-2 to TRBJ2-2; 9 bases are shared with TRBD1. The V gene end was trimmed by 2 bases and the J gene end by 4 bases; junction bases not matched to a gene: 8. The CDR3 consists of 17 residues. Germline V gives CDR1 LGHNA, CDR2 YNFKEQ. The CDR3 DNA sequence: TGTGCCAGCAGCCAACCCCCTGGACAGGGGAGCACCGGGGAGCTGTTTTTT. Translation gives CASSQPPGQGSTGELFF.